Listed here are 3 T cell receptor beta chains from one sample, sequenced in a study of CD8+CD57+ T cells in acquired aplastic anemia. Genomic DNA constituted the template upon which TCR beta VDJ and CDR3 profiling was performed. In TCRdb, the reads were re-called with MiXCR into one record per CDR3 protein. Of around 210,000 distinct CDR3 sequences detected, approximately 65% appear once; the ten largest clones hold roughly 61%. Before being chosen for sequencing, patients had shown CD8+CD57+ cell expansion by flow cytometry. Sequencing input: sorted CD4+, CD8+, or CD8+CD57+ T cells (not recorded which) from PBMCs. Source of these receptors: a human donor with aplastic anemia.

The V gene is TRBV10-3, the J gene TRBJ1-3; D is unresolved. Germline V gene lookup returns CDR1 ENHRY and CDR2 SYGVKD. The V gene lost 0 bases and the J gene lost 0 bases, with 6 bases spanning the gap. The CDR3 has 15 amino acids. This CDR3 reads CAISESAGSGNTIYF. The CDR3, as DNA: TGTGCCATCAGTGAGTCTGCGGGCTCTGGAAACACCATATATTTT.

The chain recombines TRBV13 with TRBJ1-1, with D hard to call. The CDR3 has 14 amino acids. The germline gives CDR1 PRHDT, CDR2 FYEKMQ (reference sequence). Trimming stripped 7 bases from V and 1 base from J, with 13 bases between. In DNA form, the CDR3 reads TGTGCCAGCACTCTCCCGGGTCCGAACACTGAAGCTTTCTTT. It is translated as CASTLPGPNTEAFF.

This clonotype was seen a handful of times. The V call is TRBV2, the J call TRBJ1-5, with D maybe TRBD1 (5 bases). V lost 7 bases, J lost 0 bases, and 7 bases lay in between. CDR1 is SNHLY, CDR2 FYNNEI, per germline. This CDR3 region has 13 residues. This CDR3 is CASKGDSNQPQHF. CDR3 in DNA: TGTGCCAGCAAAGGGGATAGCAATCAGCCCCAGCATTTT.